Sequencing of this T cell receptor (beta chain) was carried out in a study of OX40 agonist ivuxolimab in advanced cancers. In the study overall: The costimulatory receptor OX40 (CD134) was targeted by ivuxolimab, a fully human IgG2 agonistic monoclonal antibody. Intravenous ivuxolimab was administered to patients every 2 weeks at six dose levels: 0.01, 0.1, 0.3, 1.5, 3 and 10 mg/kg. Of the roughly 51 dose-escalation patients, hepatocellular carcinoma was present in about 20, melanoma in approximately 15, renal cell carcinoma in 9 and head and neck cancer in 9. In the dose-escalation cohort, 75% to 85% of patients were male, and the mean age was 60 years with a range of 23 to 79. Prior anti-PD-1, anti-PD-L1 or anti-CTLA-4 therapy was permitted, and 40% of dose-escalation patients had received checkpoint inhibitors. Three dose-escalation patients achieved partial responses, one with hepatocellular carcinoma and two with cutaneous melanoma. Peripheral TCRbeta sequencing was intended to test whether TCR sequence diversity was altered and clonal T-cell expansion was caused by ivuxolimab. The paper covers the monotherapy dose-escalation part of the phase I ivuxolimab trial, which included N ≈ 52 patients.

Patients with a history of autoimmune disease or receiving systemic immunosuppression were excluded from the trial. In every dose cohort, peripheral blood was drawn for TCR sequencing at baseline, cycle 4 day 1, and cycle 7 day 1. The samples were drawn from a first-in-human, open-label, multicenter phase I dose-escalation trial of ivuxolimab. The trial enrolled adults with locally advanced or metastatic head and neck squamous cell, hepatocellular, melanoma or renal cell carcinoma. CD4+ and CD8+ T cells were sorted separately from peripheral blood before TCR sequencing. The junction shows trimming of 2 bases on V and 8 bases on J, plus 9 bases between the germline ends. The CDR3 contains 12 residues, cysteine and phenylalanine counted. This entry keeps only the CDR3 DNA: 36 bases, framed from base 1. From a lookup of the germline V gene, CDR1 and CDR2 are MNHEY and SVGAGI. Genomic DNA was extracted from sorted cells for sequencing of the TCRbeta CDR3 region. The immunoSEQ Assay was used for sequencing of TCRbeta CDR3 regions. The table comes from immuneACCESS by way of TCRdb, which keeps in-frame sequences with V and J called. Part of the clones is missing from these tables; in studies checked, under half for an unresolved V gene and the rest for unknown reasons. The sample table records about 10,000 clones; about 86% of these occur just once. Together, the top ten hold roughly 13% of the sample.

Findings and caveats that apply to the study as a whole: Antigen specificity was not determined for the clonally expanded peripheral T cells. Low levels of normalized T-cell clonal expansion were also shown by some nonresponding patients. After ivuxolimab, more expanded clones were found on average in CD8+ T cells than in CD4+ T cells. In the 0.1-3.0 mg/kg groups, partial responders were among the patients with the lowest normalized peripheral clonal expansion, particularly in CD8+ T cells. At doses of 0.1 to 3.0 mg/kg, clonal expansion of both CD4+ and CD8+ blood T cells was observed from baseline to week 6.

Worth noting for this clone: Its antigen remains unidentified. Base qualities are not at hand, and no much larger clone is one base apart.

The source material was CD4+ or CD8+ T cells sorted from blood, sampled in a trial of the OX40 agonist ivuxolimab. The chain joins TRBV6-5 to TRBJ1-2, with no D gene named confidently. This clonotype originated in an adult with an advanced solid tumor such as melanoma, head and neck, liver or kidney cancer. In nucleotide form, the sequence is TGTGCCAGCAGTTACGGGTCTGAAGGCTACACCTTC. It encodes CASSYGSEGYTF.